This TCR beta chain appears in the sequencing data of a study of T cell repertoires in cytomegalovirus infection. Study at large: Researchers turned to recently identified HLA-C-restricted CMV epitopes as well as well-studied HLA-B-restricted ones. Evidence of both CMV infection and a matching HLA type came from public TCR beta signatures. Study-wide findings and caveats: Pooled public TCR beta family frequency picked out CMV carriers with the relevant HLA.

Each CDR3 protein gets one entry after TCRdb re-called the reads with MiXCR. The table shows some 800,000 distinct CDR3 sequences, with 30% to 35% occurring only once. This clonotype was counted only a few times. Its target is not known. Between the trimmed V and J ends, which lost 3 bases and 2 bases, there was a span of 23 bases. The germline CDR1 and CDR2 sequences are SNHLY and FYNNEI. The CDR3 sequence is 19 residues long. The J gene is TRBJ1-5, the V gene TRBV2; maybe TRBD1 (5 bases). This TCR derives from a human donor in good health (CMV status not recorded). Some clones in this sample may be carry-over from other donors' samples. This sample comprised cultured CD8+ T cells from PBMCs, obtained from culture after CMV antigen stimulation. The CDR3 DNA sequence: TGTGCCAGCAGTGACTTTCGGGACCAGTGGTCGCTCGGCAATCAGCCCCAGCATTTT. Protein: CASSDFRDQWSLGNQPQHF.